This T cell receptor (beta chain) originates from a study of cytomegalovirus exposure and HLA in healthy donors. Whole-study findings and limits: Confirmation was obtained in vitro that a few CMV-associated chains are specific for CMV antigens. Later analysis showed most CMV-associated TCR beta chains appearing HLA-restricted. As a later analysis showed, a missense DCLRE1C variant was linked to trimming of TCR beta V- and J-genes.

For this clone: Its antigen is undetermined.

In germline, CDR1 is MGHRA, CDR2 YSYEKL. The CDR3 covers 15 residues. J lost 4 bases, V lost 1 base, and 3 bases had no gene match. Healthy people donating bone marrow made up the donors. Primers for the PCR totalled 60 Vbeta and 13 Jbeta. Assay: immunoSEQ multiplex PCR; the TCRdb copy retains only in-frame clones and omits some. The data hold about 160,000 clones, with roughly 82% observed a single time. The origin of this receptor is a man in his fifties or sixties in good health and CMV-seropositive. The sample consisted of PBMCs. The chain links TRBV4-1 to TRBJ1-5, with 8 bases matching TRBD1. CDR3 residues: CASSQGTGGNQPQHF. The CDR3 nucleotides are TGCGCCAGCAGCCAAGGAACAGGGGGTAATCAGCCCCAGCATTTT.